This T cell receptor (beta chain) was sequenced during a study of tumor-infiltrating lymphocytes in oesophageal squamous cell carcinoma. CDR1 SGHTA and CDR2 FQGNSA come from the germline V gene. This CDR3 comprises 14 residues. TCRdb itself ran the PCR reads through MiXCR, one entry per CDR3 protein. The sample lists about 21,000 distinct CDR3 sequences; 35% to 45% were seen once. This clonotype originated in a male donor with esophageal squamous cell carcinoma. The chain is built from TRBV7-2 and TRBJ2-7; TRBD1 agrees at 7 bases. The DNA matches TRBJ2-5 better at its end, which makes the J call doubtful. Sequenced: esophageal tumor tissue. This CDR3 is CASSRDRTQETQYF. The CDR3 DNA sequence: TGTGCCAGCAGCCGGGACAGAACTCAAGAGACCCAGTACTTC.